This T cell receptor (beta chain) appears in the sequencing data of a study of T and B cells in COVID-19 patients. Study information: The recovered cohort's median age was 34 years, versus over 60 years in active infection. Of around 21 active-infection patients, 11 to 12 were critically ill with mechanical ventilation or extracorporeal membrane oxygenation.

Multiplex PCR with BIOMED2 TRB-A/B primer pools amplified TRB rearrangements. TCRdb ran MiXCR on the multiplex PCR reads and lists one entry per CDR3 protein. Of 4,500 to 5,000 distinct CDR3 sequences in the sample, roughly 30% are singletons; the top ten hold 20% to 25%. Only a few counts were recorded for this clonotype. The antigen is unknown. Whole-study results and caveats: There were 2,000 to 3,000 TCR clusters exclusive to the recovered cohort, some 31 with low generation probability.

The germline V gene has CDR1 SQVTM and CDR2 ANQGSEA. Trimming took off 4 bases at V and 5 bases at J, with 17 bases between the two ends. The CDR3 extends over 14 amino acids. TRB was amplified from about 260-540 ng of blood genomic DNA. This TCR was recovered from a human donor who had recovered from COVID-19. The chain uses TRBV29-1 and TRBJ1-1; a weak D match, TRBD1 (5 bases). Sample: blood. CDR3 loop: CSVVGRASGTEAFF. DNA of the CDR3: TGCAGCGTTGTCGGTAGGGCCTCAGGGACTGAAGCTTTCTTT.